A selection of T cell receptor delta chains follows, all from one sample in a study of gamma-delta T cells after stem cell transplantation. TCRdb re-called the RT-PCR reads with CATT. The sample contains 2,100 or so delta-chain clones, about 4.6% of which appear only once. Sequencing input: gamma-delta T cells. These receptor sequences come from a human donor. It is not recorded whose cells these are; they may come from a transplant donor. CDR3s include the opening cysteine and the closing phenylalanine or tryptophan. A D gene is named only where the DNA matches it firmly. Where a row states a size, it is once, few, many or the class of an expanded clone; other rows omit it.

CDR3nt: TGTGCCTGTGACACCGGTTCTCTTGGGGGAGCTTCCTGGGACACCCGACAGATGTTTTTC
CDR3aa: CACDTGSLGGASWDTRQMFF
d_gene: TRDD3
j_gene: TRDJ3
len: 20
v_gene: TRDV2
abundance: many

CDR3nt: TGTGCCTGTGACACTCTTCACAGTGTGGGGGATAGCACCGATAAACTCATCTTT
CDR3aa: CACDTLHSVGDSTDKLIF
d_gene: TRDD3
j_gene: TRDJ1
len: 18
v_gene: TRDV2
abundance: few

CDR3nt: TGTGCCTGTGACACACTGGGGGCCACCTCCACCGATAAACTCATCTTT
CDR3aa: CACDTLGATSTDKLIF
d_gene: TRDD3
j_gene: TRDJ1
len: 16
v_gene: TRDV2
abundance: few

CDR3nt: TGTGCCTGTGACAGCCTCAATGGGGGTAACACCGATAAACTCATCTTT
CDR3aa: CACDSLNGGNTDKLIF
d_gene: .
j_gene: TRDJ1
len: 16
v_gene: TRDV2
abundance: medium-sized

CDR3nt: TGTGCCTGTGACAAATTGGGGGATCGAGGCGATAAACTCATCTTT
CDR3aa: CACDKLGDRGDKLIF
d_gene: TRDD3
j_gene: TRDJ1
len: 15
v_gene: TRDV2
abundance: .

CDR3nt: TGTGCCTGTGACACACTGGGGGATCCTCGGTACACCGATAAACTCATCTTT
CDR3aa: CACDTLGDPRYTDKLIF
d_gene: TRDD3
j_gene: TRDJ1
len: 17
v_gene: TRDV2
abundance: medium-sized

CDR3nt: TGTGCCTGTGACCCCCTTCTTTTGGGGGATACTCTCCCCGATAAACTCATCTTT
CDR3aa: CACDPLLLGDTLPDKLIF
d_gene: TRDD3
j_gene: TRDJ1
len: 18
v_gene: TRDV2
abundance: large

CDR3nt: TGTGCCTGTGACACGTTACTGGGGGATACGCGAGGGGATAAACTCATCTTT
CDR3aa: CACDTLLGDTRGDKLIF
d_gene: TRDD3
j_gene: TRDJ1
len: 17
v_gene: TRDV2
abundance: large

CDR3nt: TGTGCCTGTGACACCCTGGGGGCAACCACCGATAAACTCATCTTT
CDR3aa: CACDTLGATTDKLIF
d_gene: TRDD3
j_gene: TRDJ1
len: 15
v_gene: TRDV2
abundance: large

CDR3nt: TGTGCCTGTGACACCGTGGGGGATGCACTCTCCTGGGGCACCCGACAGATGTTTTTC
CDR3aa: CACDTVGDALSWGTRQMFF
d_gene: TRDD3
j_gene: TRDJ3
len: 19
v_gene: TRDV2
abundance: .

CDR3nt: TGTGCCTGTGACACTGTACTGGGGACCGATAAACTCATCTTT
CDR3aa: CACDTVLGTDKLIF
d_gene: TRDD3
j_gene: TRDJ1
len: 14
v_gene: TRDV2
abundance: large

CDR3nt: TGTGCCTGTGACACTCTGGGGGATACACGTCAGGGGTACACCGATAAACTCATCTTT
CDR3aa: CACDTLGDTRQGYTDKLIF
d_gene: TRDD3
j_gene: TRDJ1
len: 19
v_gene: TRDV2
abundance: large

CDR3nt: TGTGCCTGTGACCGTACCCGGGGGAAGGCAGCACAACTCTTCTTT
CDR3aa: CACDRTRGKAAQLFF
d_gene: .
j_gene: TRDJ2
len: 15
v_gene: TRDV2
abundance: medium-sized

CDR3nt: TGTGCCTGTGACAGCTGGGGGAACGACCCCTGGGACACCCGACAGACGTTTTTC
CDR3aa: CACDSWGNDPWDTRQTFF
d_gene: TRDD3
j_gene: TRDJ3
len: 18
v_gene: TRDV2
abundance: few